Listed below are T cell receptor beta chains from one sample, sequenced in a study of OX40 agonist ivuxolimab in advanced cancers. TCRdb's table, derived via immunoSEQ multiplex PCR, lists solely in-frame clones and lacks some. The table shows some 35,000 clones, with 84% occurring only once. The sequencing used CD4+ or CD8+ T cells sorted from blood, collected in a trial of the OX40 agonist ivuxolimab. The receptors were gathered from an adult with an advanced solid tumor such as melanoma, head and neck, liver or kidney cancer. Each CDR3 is given with its conserved first and last residue. Fields, in order: V gene, D gene, clone size, J gene, CDR3 protein, CDR3 DNA. The D gene is left open where the match is weak. Expanded clones get a size class; other rows say once, few or many, or leave the size out.

>TRBV11-3|NA|few|TRBJ2-3
CASSLVWSSGTDTQYF
TGTGCCAGCAGCTTAGTCTGGTCTAGCGGCACAGATACGCAGTATTTT
>TRBV15|NA|NA|TRBJ2-6
CATSRDLSLGGANVLTF
TGTGCCACCAGCAGAGATCTAAGTCTCGGGGGGGCCAACGTCCTGACTTTC
>TRBV10-2|TRBD2|NA|TRBJ2-2
CASRPVLAGGELFF
TGCGCCAGCAGGCCTGTCCTAGCGGGAGGGGAGCTGTTTTTT
>TRBV10-1|TRBD2|NA|TRBJ2-1
CASSESNLAGARNEQFF
TGCGCCAGCAGTGAGTCGAATCTAGCGGGAGCCCGCAATGAGCAGTTCTTC
>TRBV4-1|TRBD1|NA|TRBJ2-7
CASSRDRGNYEQYF
TGCGCCAGCAGCAGGGACAGGGGCAACTACGAGCAGTACTTC
>TRBV29-1|TRBD2|NA|TRBJ2-3
CSVRFGSGTADTQYF
TGCAGCGTTAGGTTCGGGAGCGGGACTGCAGATACGCAGTATTTT
>TRBV11-3|TRBD2|NA|TRBJ2-7
CASSLDTGAGALEQYF
TGTGCCAGCAGCTTAGATACAGGAGCGGGGGCTCTCGAGCAGTACTTC
>TRBV19|TRBD1|NA|TRBJ2-7
CASSIGGTGAEQYF
TGTGCCAGTAGTATAGGAGGGACAGGGGCCGAGCAGTACTTC
>TRBV7-9|NA|once|TRBJ2-7
CASSHGGGVGPLYEQYF
TGTGCCAGCAGCCACGGAGGGGGGGTAGGCCCGCTGTACGAGCAGTACTTC
>TRBV27|NA|NA|TRBJ2-4
CASSLSGNGGLLAKNIQYF
TGTGCCAGCAGTTTAAGTGGGAACGGGGGACTCCTAGCCAAAAACATTCAGTACTTC
>TRBV27|TRBD1|NA|TRBJ2-3
CASSPFRDRESTDTQYF
TGTGCCAGCAGTCCCTTCCGGGACAGGGAAAGCACAGATACGCAGTATTTT
>TRBV28|NA|NA|TRBJ2-2
CASSFPSGAYTGELFF
TGTGCCAGCAGTTTCCCCTCAGGGGCATACACCGGGGAGCTGTTTTTT